One and the same sample provided the 23 T cell receptor beta chains below, sequenced in a study of T cells in Graves' hyperthyroidism and ophthalmopathy. What was amplified from RNA transcripts were TCR beta CDR3 regions. The HTBI primer set drove a first-round RT-PCR of the TCR CDR3. From the multiplex PCR reads, TCRdb called clonotypes with MiXCR, one entry per CDR3 protein. Among about 520,000 distinct CDR3 sequences listed, less than 25% were seen once. The sequencing sample was made of blood. These receptors were taken from a young man with Graves' hyperthyroidism.

In the case of this clonotype: A much larger clone is a single base away; this may be a read error. The chain has TRBV15 and TRBJ2-5, with D perhaps matching TRBD1 (5 bases). Germline CDR1 reads LNHNV; CDR2 reads YYDKDF (reference sequence). The CDR3 sequence is 13 residues long. The CDR3 region is CATNRRQQETQYF. CDR3 DNA sequence: TGTGCCACCAACAGAAGACAGCAAGAGACCCAGTACTTC.

In its sample, this clonotype was seen many times. The rearrangement links TRBV15 to TRBJ2-2; possibly TRBD1 for D (6 bases). The V end lost 4 bases, the J end lost 1 base, and 7 bases lay between the germline ends. This CDR3 is built from 14 residues. Germline V lookup: CDR1 LNHNV, CDR2 YYDKDF (reference sequence). CDR3 sequence (DNA): TGTGCCACCAGCATAGGGGGGAACACCGGGGAGCTGTTTTTT. Protein product: CATSIGGNTGELFF.

This clonotype was observed many times. The rearrangement uses TRBV6-5 and TRBJ1-2; D not certain. Trimming left V 4 bases short and J 2 bases short, with 5 bases between. CDR1 and CDR2 (germline): MNHEY, SVGAGI. The CDR3 totals 12 residues. The CDR3 is CASSSRNYGYTF. The CDR3 DNA follows: TGTGCCAGCAGTTCCAGAAACTATGGCTACACCTTC.

This clonotype has a count of ten or more. The chain couples TRBV5-1 to TRBJ1-2; 11 nucleotides line up with TRBD1. V trimming: 1 base; J trimming: 4 bases; junction bases outside the gene matches: 9. The CDR3 runs 17 residues. Per germline, CDR1 SGHRS and CDR2 YFSETQ. CDR3 region: CASSLKGTGGSIYGYTF. The CDR3 DNA sequence: TGCGCCAGCAGCTTGAAAGGGACAGGGGGTTCGATCTATGGCTACACCTTC.

This clonotype was seen repeatedly, ten times or more. This chain joins TRBV27 and TRBJ1-1; maybe TRBD1 (5 bases). Between the trimmed V and J ends, which lost 4 bases and 1 base, there was a span of 10 bases. Germline CDR1 and CDR2: MNHEY and SMNVEV (reference sequence). The CDR3 covers 14 residues. CDR3 in amino acids: CASSYRTPNTEAFF. DNA for the CDR3: TGTGCCAGCAGTTACAGGACCCCGAACACTGAAGCTTTCTTT.

This clonotype was recorded at least ten times. The DNA for the CDR3 is TGCAGTGCTAGAGATCATTCCACTCAGGGCTACACCTTC. This gives the protein CSARDHSTQGYTF. The rearrangement joins TRBV20-1 to TRBJ1-2; no reliable D call. Germline V gene lookup returns CDR1 DFQATT and CDR2 SNEGSKA (reference sequence). The V end was cut by 0 bases, the J end by 8 bases, with 13 bases between. This CDR3 is built from 13 residues.

This clonotype was seen at least ten times. The rearrangement uses TRBV12-5 and TRBJ1-1; D is undetermined. CDR1 LGHNT and CDR2 FRNRAP come from the germline V gene. Trimming removed 0 bases from V and 7 bases from J, with 12 bases in between. The length of the CDR3 is 14 residues. The CDR3 coding sequence is TGTGCTAGTGGTTTGGTGCTCCGGGCCGGTGAAGCTTTCTTT. It is translated as CASGLVLRAGEAFF.

The chain recombines TRBV6-2 or TRBV6-3 with TRBJ1-6; 9 nucleotides match TRBD1. With 3 bases clipped from V and 0 bases from J, the junction kept 12 bases outside the gene matches. Germline V gene data show CDR1 as MNHEY and CDR2 as SVGEGT. The CDR3 contains 20 residues. CDR3 in amino acids: CASSYWGQGRESSYNSPLHF. In DNA, the CDR3 is TGTGCCAGCAGTTATTGGGGACAGGGAAGGGAGAGCTCCTATAATTCACCCCTCCACTTT.

In the case of this clonotype: It is likely a read error, because the conserved phenylalanine at the end of the CDR3 is missing. The DNA is left out, because the CDR3 cannot be placed on it with certainty; the CDR3 is given as TCRdb lists it. J is TRBJ1-1 and V is TRBV28; TRBD1 is the table's D call and was not checked against the DNA. Germline V gives CDR1 MDHEN, CDR2 SYDVKM. The length of the CDR3 is 11 amino acids, counting both ends. The CDR3: CASSASTGLMV.

The chain employs TRBV28 and TRBJ1-5; TRBD1 is a possible D gene (6 bases). The length of the CDR3 is 13 residues. From germline, CDR1 is MDHEN and CDR2 SYDVKM. Trimming stripped 7 bases from V and 2 bases from J, with 9 bases between. For the CDR3, the DNA is TGTGCCAGCATCGCAGGGGGCAATCAGCCCCAGCATTTT. Translating it yields CASIAGGNQPQHF.

This clonotype was found many times. The rearrangement links TRBV20-1 to TRBJ1-3; a weak D match, TRBD1 (5 bases). The V gene lost 5 bases and the J gene lost 0 bases, with 8 bases spanning the gap. This CDR3 has 13 residues. Germline CDR1 reads DFQATT; CDR2 reads SNEGSKA (reference sequence). Here the CDR3 DNA reads TGCAGTGCTGCCGGGGGCTCTGGAAACACCATATATTTT. Protein sequence: CSAAGGSGNTIYF.

In its sample, this clonotype was seen many times. The chain links TRBV12-3 or TRBV12-4 to TRBJ1-3; D gene uncertain. The CDR3 length is 12 residues. Trimming removed 5 bases from V and 3 bases from J, with 5 bases in between. The CDR3 DNA reads as TGTGCCAGCAGTCCGCTTGGAAACACCATATATTTT. The encoded protein is CASSPLGNTIYF.

This clonotype showed up many times. This chain links TRBV9 with TRBJ1-2, with 8 bases aligning to TRBD1. Germline V gene sequence: CDR1 SGDLS, CDR2 YYNGEE. V shed 3 bases, J shed 3 bases, and the junction held 4 bases outside the gene matches. The CDR3 extends over 14 amino acids. DNA of the CDR3: TGTGCCAGCAGCGCAGGGGACAGGTACTATGGCTACACCTTC. Translated, it gives CASSAGDRYYGYTF.

This clonotype was counted at least ten times. The gene calls are TRBV7-2 and TRBJ1-1; D is ambiguous. Trimming shortened V by 1 base and J by 2 bases, and 17 bases separated the two germline ends. The CDR3 runs to 17 residues. The V gene's germline CDR1 is SGHTA and CDR2 FQGNSA. CDR3 amino acids: CASSLGLTALFNTEAFF. The CDR3 region has the DNA TGTGCCAGCAGCTTAGGACTTACAGCGCTTTTTAACACTGAAGCTTTCTTT.

V usage is TRBV28 and J usage is TRBJ1-5; D not certain. Trimming took off 3 bases at V and 5 bases at J, with 17 bases between the two ends. Germline V gene lookup returns CDR1 MDHEN and CDR2 SYDVKM. The CDR3 extends over 16 amino acids. CDR3 DNA: TGTGCCAGCAGTTTTCGGCGCCCACTGGGAGATCAGCCCCAGCATTTT. Translating it yields CASSFRRPLGDQPQHF.

This clonotype was detected ten times or more. The chain uses TRBV12-3 or TRBV12-4 and TRBJ2-5, with 10 bases aligning to TRBD2. The CDR3 has 16 amino acids. Germline trimming cut 2 bases from V and 5 bases from J; bases unmatched to any gene: 8. DNA of the CDR3: TGTGCCAGCAGTTTAAGGCTAGCGGGGGTCCAGGAGACCCAGTACTTC. It translates to CASSLRLAGVQETQYF.

This clonotype occurred many times. This chain connects TRBV30 to TRBJ1-5; D is perhaps TRBD1 (6 bases). Germline loops: CDR1 GTSNPN, CDR2 SVGIG (reference sequence). The ends were cut back, 2 bases at V and 3 bases at J, with 14 bases in the middle. The length of the CDR3 is 15 residues. The CDR3 sequence: CAWSLTGTVNQPQHF. CDR3 sequence (DNA): TGTGCCTGGAGTCTTACAGGGACGGTCAATCAGCCCCAGCATTTT.

This clonotype has at least ten counts. The gene calls are TRBV5-1 and TRBJ1-1; 8 bases line up with TRBD1. V dropped 2 bases and J dropped 0; count of bases not matched to a gene: 6. Germline CDR1 and CDR2: SGHRS and YFSETQ. The length of the CDR3 is 16 residues. CDR3 sequence reads: CASSLEAGGLNTEAFF. In nucleotides, the CDR3 is TGCGCCAGCAGCTTAGAGGCAGGGGGCTTGAACACTGAAGCTTTCTTT.

This clonotype was observed at least ten times. This rearrangement joins TRBV20-1 to TRBJ1-1; D may be TRBD1 (5 bases). Germline CDR1 and CDR2: DFQATT and SNEGSKA (reference sequence). V lost 6 bases, J lost 1 base, and 18 bases lay in between. CDR3 length: 15 residues. CDR3 DNA sequence: TGCAGTGCCCTACGCCCACAGGCGCCGAACACTGAAGCTTTCTTT. It translates to CSALRPQAPNTEAFF.

The V gene is TRBV20-1, the J gene TRBJ2-7; tentative D call: TRBD2 (6 bases). In germline, CDR1 is DFQATT, CDR2 SNEGSKA (reference sequence). The CDR3 spans 13 residues. V lost 6 bases and J lost 5, with 17 bases in between. CDR3 region: CSARHGTPDEQYF. In DNA, the CDR3 is TGCAGTGCCCGCCACGGGACTCCCGACGAGCAGTACTTC.

This clonotype was detected a few times. A read error may produce the germline difference seen at one junction end. The gene calls are TRBV12-3 or TRBV12-4 and TRBJ2-7; the D gene is possibly TRBD2 (5 bases). This CDR3 is built from 17 residues. This chain's CDR3 is CASSSLPLTIGVNDQYF. The CDR3 bases are TGTGCCAGCAGTTCCCTTCCTTTGACTATCGGGGTAAACGATCAGTACTTC.

The sample holds many counts of this clonotype. The chain carries TRBV10-2 and TRBJ1-5, with 8 nucleotides matching TRBD1. V trimming: 7 bases; J trimming: 2 bases; junction bases outside the gene matches: 7. This CDR3 region has 15 residues. Germline CDR1 and CDR2: WSHSY and SAAADI. Written as DNA, the CDR3 is TGCGCCAGCACACGGACAGGGTGGGGCAATCAGCCCCAGCATTTT. It is translated as CASTRTGWGNQPQHF.

V gene TRBV6-5 combines with J gene TRBJ2-7; D could derive from TRBD1 or TRBD2 (5 bases each). This CDR3 is 13 amino acids long. Germline V lookup: CDR1 MNHEY, CDR2 SVGAGI. V gave up 4 bases and J gave up 8 bases, with 15 bases separating them. CDR3 sequence (DNA): TGTGCCAGCAGTTCGCCCAGGGAGAGAAAGCAGTACTTC. The encoded protein is CASSSPRERKQYF.